The present TCR beta chain was sequenced within a study of cytomegalovirus exposure and HLA in healthy donors. The donors comprised healthy bone marrow donors. In regard to this clone: Its matching antigen is unknown.

This CDR3 has 16 residues. Germline V gene sequence: CDR1 SGHNT, CDR2 YENEEA. V shed 5 bases, J shed 2 bases, and the junction held 9 bases outside the gene matches. The primer mix had 60 Vbeta and 13 Jbeta primers. As originally analysed: About 83 million unique TCR beta chains, 9 million to 12 million shared, were counted in a later analysis. Sequenced by immunoSEQ multiplex PCR; TCRdb stores in-frame clones only, minus some. V and J calls and clone size follow that table, whereas D and trimming were derived from the DNA. This sample has under 200,000 clones; 60% to 80% occur once, and the top ten carry approximately 3.4%. Notes on the study in general: Being productive about 90% or about 30% of the time was typical of most TCR beta V segments in an earlier analysis.

Sequencing input: PBMCs. The sequence came from a female donor in good health and CMV-seronegative. The genes are TRBV11-3 and TRBJ2-5; 9 nucleotides align to TRBD2. In DNA form, the CDR3 reads TGTGCCAGCAGCCCTCGGTTCCTAGCGGGACAAGAGACCCAGTACTTC. Translation gives CASSPRFLAGQETQYF. The variable domain in full, with the rest retrieved from reference TRBV11-3 and TRBJ2-5, is EAGVVQSPRYKIIEKKQPVAFWCNPISGHNTLYWYLQNLGQGPELLIRYENEEAVDDSQLPKDRFSAERLKGVDSTLKIQPAELGDSAVYLCASSPRFLAGQETQYFGPGTRLLVL.